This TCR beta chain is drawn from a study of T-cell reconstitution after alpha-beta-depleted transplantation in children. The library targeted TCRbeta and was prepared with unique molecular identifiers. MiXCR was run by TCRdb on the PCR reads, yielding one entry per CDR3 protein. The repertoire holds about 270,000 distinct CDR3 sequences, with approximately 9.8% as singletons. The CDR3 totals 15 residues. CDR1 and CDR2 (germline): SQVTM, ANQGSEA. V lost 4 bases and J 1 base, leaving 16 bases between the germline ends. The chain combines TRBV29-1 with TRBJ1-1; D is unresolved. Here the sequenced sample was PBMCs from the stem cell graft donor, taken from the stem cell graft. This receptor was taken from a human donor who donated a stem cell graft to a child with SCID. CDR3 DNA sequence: TGCAGCGTTGGGGTACCGAGGGCTGCGAACACTGAAGCTTTCTTT. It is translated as CSVGVPRAANTEAFF.